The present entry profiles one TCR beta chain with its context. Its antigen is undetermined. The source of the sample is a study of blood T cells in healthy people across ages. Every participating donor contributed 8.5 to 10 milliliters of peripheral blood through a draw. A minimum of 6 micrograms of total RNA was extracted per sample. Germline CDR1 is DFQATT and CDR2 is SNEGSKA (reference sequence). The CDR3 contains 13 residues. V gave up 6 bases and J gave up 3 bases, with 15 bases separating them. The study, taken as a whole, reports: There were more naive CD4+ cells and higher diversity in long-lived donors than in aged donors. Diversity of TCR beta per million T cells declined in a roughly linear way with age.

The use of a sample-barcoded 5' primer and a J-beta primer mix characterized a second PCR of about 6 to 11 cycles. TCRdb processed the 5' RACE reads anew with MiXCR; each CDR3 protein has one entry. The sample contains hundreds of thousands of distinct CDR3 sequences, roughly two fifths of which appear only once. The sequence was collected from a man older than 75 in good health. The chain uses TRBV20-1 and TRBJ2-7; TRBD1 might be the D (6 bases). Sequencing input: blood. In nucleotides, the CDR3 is TGCAGTGCCCAAGACAGGCCCTACTACGAGCAGTACTTC. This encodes CSAQDRPYYEQYF.